The entry below describes one T cell receptor (beta chain). Original processing methods: Estimation of nucleated cell counts was performed using reference gene primer amplification. The method was immunoSEQ multiplex PCR; TCRdb's version includes in-frame clones alone and lacks a portion of them. V and J calls and clone size follow that table, whereas D and trimming were derived from the DNA. The table records almost 200,000 clones, about 90% of them present only once. After removal of 5 bases from V and 2 bases from J, the junction contained 6 bases not matched to a gene. The CDR3 totals 15 residues. The germline V gene has CDR1 SGHRS and CDR2 YFSETQ. This specimen belongs to a study of blood T cell repertoires in COVID-19. Across the whole study: Material from acute and convalescent COVID-19 was sourced from the United States, Italy and Spain.

Sequencing was carried out using peripheral blood. This receptor was identified in a woman in her sixties or seventies with acute or convalescent COVID-19. The chain joins TRBV5-1 to TRBJ2-1; 8 nucleotides line up with TRBD2. The CDR3 reads CASRTSGATYNEQFF. The DNA for the CDR3 is TGCGCCAGCAGAACTAGCGGAGCTACCTACAATGAGCAGTTCTTC.